The clone carrying this T cell receptor (beta chain) was observed many times. The data were taken from a study of T-cell reconstitution after alpha-beta-depleted transplantation in children. Unique molecular identifiers were built into the TCRbeta library. TCRdb passed the PCR reads through MiXCR, listing each CDR3 protein once. The data hold 200,000 to 300,000 distinct CDR3 sequences, with about 25% observed a single time. From germline, CDR1 is MDHEN and CDR2 SYDVKM. There are 14 residues in the CDR3. The germline V and J ends were trimmed by 5 bases and 0 bases, with 10 bases remaining between them.

The material sequenced was PBMCs, taken before TCRalphabeta/CD19-depleted stem cell transplant. This receptor was identified in a girl under 10 years old with Fanconi anemia, due to receive a stem cell transplant. V and J are TRBV28 and TRBJ1-1; D remains ambiguous. The CDR3 sequence: CASSMGIMNTEAFF. CDR3 sequence (DNA): TGTGCCAGCAGTATGGGGATCATGAACACTGAAGCTTTCTTT. The entire variable domain, with the rest obtained from reference TRBV28 and TRBJ1-1, is as follows: DVKVTQSSRYLVKRTGEKVFLECVQDMDHENMFWYRQDPGLGLRLIYFSYDVKMKEKGDIPEGYSVSREKKERFSLILESASTNQTSMYLCASSMGIMNTEAFFGQGTRLTVV.